Below, 5 T cell receptor beta chains from the same sample are listed, as sequenced in a study of cytomegalovirus exposure and HLA in healthy donors. The primer mix had 60 Vbeta and 13 Jbeta primers. Generated by immunoSEQ multiplex PCR, the TCRdb table keeps only in-frame clones and is missing some. Found here are 140,000 to 150,000 clones, 60% to 85% of them singletons; the top ten hold about 7%. Material for sequencing was PBMCs. The receptors originated from a young man in good health and CMV-seronegative.

The chain combines TRBV14 with TRBJ1-2; 7 nucleotides agree with TRBD1. The trim removed 4 bases at V and 2 bases at J, leaving 7 bases unmatched. The CDR3 is 15 amino acids. Germline values: CDR1 SGHDN, CDR2 FVKESK. The DNA for the CDR3 is TGTGCCAGCAGCCCCTACGGGACAGAGAACTATGGCTACACCTTC. Protein: CASSPYGTENYGYTF. Variable domain in full (rest from reference TRBV14 and TRBJ1-2): EAGVTQFPSHSVIEKGQTVTLRCDPISGHDNLYWYRRVMGKEIKFLLHFVKESKQDESGMPNNRFLAERTGGTYSTLKVQPAELEDSGVYFCASSPYGTENYGYTFGSGTRLTVV.

The chain carries TRBV9 and TRBJ2-5, with 8 bases fitting TRBD1. The CDR3 extends over 16 amino acids. V lost 1 base and J lost 4; bases outside the gene matches: 9. The germline gives CDR1 SGDLS, CDR2 YYNGEE. CDR3 sequence (DNA): TGTGCCAGCAGCGTATGGACAGGGTCGACGGGAGAGACCCAGTACTTC. Amino acids: CASSVWTGSTGETQYF.

This sequence joins TRBV5-4 and TRBJ1-1, with 7 nucleotides matching TRBD1. Trimming removed 4 bases from V and 1 base from J; junction bases left unmatched: 4. Germline CDR1 is SGHNT and CDR2 is YYREEE (reference sequence). CDR3 length: 14 residues. CDR3 DNA sequence: TGTGCCAGCAGCCCCGGGACAGAGAACACTGAAGCTTTCTTT. Translated: CASSPGTENTEAFF.

This chain connects TRBV4-1 to TRBJ2-1; the D gene is possibly TRBD1 (5 bases). This CDR3 is built from 14 residues. Germline-derived CDR1 and CDR2 are MGHRA and YSYEKL. The V gene lost 3 bases and the J gene lost 4 bases, with 10 bases spanning the gap. DNA of the CDR3: TGCGCCAGCAGCCAGGGGCATGGTTACAATGAGCAGTTCTTC. Translating it yields CASSQGHGYNEQFF.

This clone was found a few times. The chain links TRBV11-2 to TRBJ1-1; maybe TRBD1 (6 bases). With 5 bases removed from V and 4 bases from J, the gap between germline ends came to 17 bases. This CDR3 is built from 15 residues. The germline CDR1 and CDR2 sequences are SGHAT and FQNNGV. DNA for the CDR3: TGTGCCAGCAGCAACCGACAGGTCGATGGCACTGAAGCTTTCTTT. The encoded protein is CASSNRQVDGTEAFF.